The 14 T cell receptor beta chains presented below share a single source sample, sequenced in a study of blood T cell repertoires in COVID-19. TCRdb keeps only in-frame clones here, not all; method: immunoSEQ multiplex PCR. The sample lists under 200,000 clones, about 83% occurring once. Sample: peripheral blood. These receptors were collected from a woman aged 80 or over with COVID-19, enrolled during active disease.

The CDR3: CASSTKNTEAFF. CDR3 DNA sequence: TGTGCCAGCAGCACTAAGAACACTGAAGCTTTCTTT. The chain is built from TRBV27 and TRBJ1-1; D remains ambiguous. CDR3 size: 12 residues. Germline V gene lookup returns CDR1 MNHEY and CDR2 SMNVEV (reference sequence). The ends were cut back, 6 bases at V and 1 base at J, with 6 bases in the middle.

This rearrangement joins TRBV11-2 to TRBJ2-3; TRBD1 matches 9 bases. Germline CDR1 and CDR2: SGHAT and FQNNGV. This CDR3 comprises 12 residues. With 5 bases clipped from V and 9 bases from J, the junction kept 3 bases outside the gene matches. The CDR3 here is CASSLTGGTQYF. In DNA, the CDR3 is TGTGCCAGCAGCCTGACAGGGGGGACGCAGTATTTT. Using reference TRBV11-2 and TRBJ2-3 for the parts outside the CDR3, the full variable domain is EAGVAQSPRYKIIEKRQSVAFWCNPISGHATLYWYQQILGQGPKLLIQFQNNGVVDDSQLPKDRFSAERLKGVDSTLKIQPAKLEDSAVYLCASSLTGGTQYFGPGTRLTVL.

The rearrangement joins TRBV5-1 to TRBJ2-7; D perhaps matches TRBD1 (6 bases). The CDR3 covers 15 residues. V was clipped by 4 bases and J by 0 bases, with 14 bases between them. CDR1 and CDR2 (germline): SGHRS, YFSETQ. This CDR3 is CASSGYRVSSYEQYF. The CDR3 DNA follows: TGCGCCAGCAGCGGATACAGGGTTAGCTCCTACGAGCAGTACTTC. Together with reference TRBV5-1 and TRBJ2-7, the CDR3 gives the full variable domain: KAGVTQTPRYLIKTRGQQVTLSCSPISGHRSVSWYQQTPGQGLQFLFEYFSETQRNKGNFPGRFSGRQFSNSRSEMNVSTLELGDSALYLCASSGYRVSSYEQYFGPGTRLTVT.

The chain combines TRBV27 with TRBJ1-1; TRBD1 is a possible D gene (5 bases). Trimming stripped 2 bases from V and 1 base from J, with 14 bases between. The CDR3 is 16 residues long. Per the germline V gene, CDR1 is MNHEY and CDR2 is SMNVEV (reference sequence). CDR3 in amino acids: CASSLGAAWGNTEAFF. The DNA for the CDR3 is TGTGCCAGCAGTTTAGGGGCAGCGTGGGGGAACACTGAAGCTTTCTTT.

This clone has a single count. The V and J genes are TRBV28 and TRBJ1-1, with unresolved D. Germline V gives CDR1 MDHEN, CDR2 SYDVKM. CDR3 length: 14 residues. V was shortened by 3 bases and J by 8 bases, with 16 bases between the two germline ends. The CDR3 sequence: CASSFLAATREAFF. DNA for the CDR3: TGTGCCAGCAGTTTCTTGGCCGCAACCAGGGAAGCTTTCTTT. Drawing the rest from reference TRBV28 and TRBJ1-1, the complete variable domain is DVKVTQSSRYLVKRTGEKVFLECVQDMDHENMFWYRQDPGLGLRLIYFSYDVKMKEKGDIPEGYSVSREKKERFSLILESASTNQTSMYLCASSFLAATREAFFGQGTRLTVV.

This clone was seen a single time. The chain uses TRBV19 and TRBJ2-7; D possibly corresponds to TRBD1 (5 bases). Germline V gene lookup returns CDR1 LNHDA and CDR2 SQIVND (reference sequence). The CDR3 sequence is 15 residues long. V lost 5 bases and J lost 1, with 15 bases in between. DNA for the CDR3: TGTGCCAGTAGTCGAACAGGTAGGGGTTCCTACGAGCAGTACTTC. This translates into CASSRTGRGSYEQYF.

The chain links TRBV19 to TRBJ1-1; D might be TRBD1 (5 bases). This CDR3 is 13 amino acids long. Per germline, CDR1 LNHDA and CDR2 SQIVND (reference sequence). V was shortened by 4 bases and J by 6 bases, with 12 bases between the two germline ends. CDR3 protein: CASSTGMSSEAFF. The CDR3 nucleotides are TGTGCCAGTAGTACAGGGATGAGTTCTGAAGCTTTCTTT.

The chain links TRBV28 to TRBJ2-1; TRBD1 matches at 8 bases. Germline V gene lookup returns CDR1 MDHEN and CDR2 SYDVKM. After removal of 6 bases from V and 2 bases from J, the junction contained 6 bases not matched to a gene. This CDR3 is 15 amino acids long. The CDR3 protein is CASRSRGLAYNEQFF. The CDR3 DNA reads TGTGCCAGCAGGTCCAGGGGGCTGGCCTACAATGAGCAGTTCTTC. Drawing the rest from reference TRBV28 and TRBJ2-1, the complete variable domain is DVKVTQSSRYLVKRTGEKVFLECVQDMDHENMFWYRQDPGLGLRLIYFSYDVKMKEKGDIPEGYSVSREKKERFSLILESASTNQTSMYLCASRSRGLAYNEQFFGPGTRLTVL.

Details on this clone: In the same sample, other DNA sequences code for this CDR3. The chain couples TRBV2 to TRBJ2-5; D not certain. Germline CDR1 reads SNHLY; CDR2 reads FYNNEI. Trimming stripped 5 bases from V and 2 bases from J, with 3 bases between. The CDR3 runs to 11 residues. Written as DNA, the CDR3 is TGTGCCAGCAGTCCACAAGAGACCCAGTACTTC. Residues: CASSPQETQYF.

V usage is TRBV20-1 and J usage is TRBJ2-1; D perhaps matches TRBD2 (6 bases). The germline V gene has CDR1 DFQATT and CDR2 SNEGSKA (reference sequence). This CDR3 contains 15 residues. V was clipped by 3 bases and J by 4 bases, with 16 bases between them. In nucleotides, the CDR3 is TGCAGTGCTAGTGGTAGCGGCGGCCTTTACAATGAGCAGTTCTTC. Amino acid sequence: CSASGSGGLYNEQFF.

A word on this clone: One end of the junction fails to match germline, which may point to a read error. This rearrangement joins TRBV30 to TRBJ1-6; perhaps TRBD1 as D (5 bases). The length of the CDR3 is 12 residues. CDR1 GTSNPN and CDR2 SVGIG come from the germline V gene (reference sequence). The CDR3: CAGSQGNSALHF. The CDR3 nucleotides are TGTGCCGGGTCCCAGGGAAATTCAGCCCTCCACTTT.

The rearrangement links TRBV15 to TRBJ1-4, with 8 positions matching TRBD1. This CDR3 region has 15 residues. The V and J ends lost 5 bases and 2 bases, in that order; junction bases with no gene match: 4. Germline lookup yields CDR1 LNHNV and CDR2 YYDKDF (reference sequence). The CDR3 loop reads CATSGYRGTNEKLFF. The CDR3 DNA follows: TGTGCCACCAGCGGTTACAGGGGGACTAATGAAAAACTGTTTTTT.

The sample holds one count of this clone. The rearrangement joins TRBV7-2 to TRBJ2-5; 9 nucleotides align to TRBD2. CDR1 SGHTA and CDR2 FQGNSA come from the germline V gene. After removal of 1 base from V and 5 bases from J, the junction contained 8 bases not matched to a gene. CDR3 length: 16 residues. This CDR3 reads CASSLGASSGVETQYF. CDR3 DNA sequence: TGTGCCAGCAGCTTAGGCGCTTCTAGCGGGGTTGAGACCCAGTACTTC.

The chain employs TRBV28 and TRBJ2-2; 7 positions match TRBD2. This CDR3 region has 15 residues. J gave up 4 bases and V 2 bases, and 4 bases lay outside the gene matches. CDR1 is MDHEN, CDR2 SYDVKM, per germline. DNA of the CDR3: TGTGCCAGCAGTTTAGGCGGGGGACTCACCGGGGAGCTGTTTTTT. Protein product: CASSLGGGLTGELFF.